The next 20 T cell receptor beta chains were all read from a single sample in a study of identical twins. TCRdb recomputed calls from the 5' RACE reads with MiXCR, one row per CDR3 protein. The sample lists some 500,000 distinct CDR3 sequences, about 13% occurring once. Separately, the same data were catalogued under a study of yellow fever vaccine responses in identical twins.

Sequenced: CD4+ T cells sorted from blood. All receptors derive from a woman under 30 in good health.

This chain uses TRBV20-1 with TRBJ2-3, with D maybe TRBD2 (6 bases). Trimming took off 6 bases at V and 3 bases at J, with 19 bases between the two ends. CDR3 length: 15 residues. Germline assignment: CDR1 DFQATT and CDR2 SNEGSKA (reference sequence). CDR3 DNA: TGCAGTGCCCCCGCCCGGGAGAAGGGTACAGATACGCAGTATTTT. It specifies CSAPAREKGTDTQYF.

At least ten counts were recorded for this clonotype. The chain employs TRBV20-1 and TRBJ2-3; D may be TRBD1 or TRBD2 (5 bases each). The V end lost 0 bases, the J end lost 2 bases, and 12 bases lay between the germline ends. The length of the CDR3 is 15 residues. The V gene's germline CDR1 is DFQATT and CDR2 SNEGSKA (reference sequence). The CDR3 is CSARDWAGTTDTQYF. The CDR3 nucleotides read TGCAGTGCTAGAGATTGGGCAGGGACCACAGATACGCAGTATTTT.

This clonotype was seen a few times. The chain joins TRBV3-1 to TRBJ2-1; TRBD2 agrees at 8 bases. Germline V gene sequence: CDR1 LGHDT, CDR2 YNNKEL (reference sequence). V trimming: 4 bases; J trimming: 7 bases; junction bases outside the gene matches: 9. There are 15 residues in the CDR3. In nucleotides, the CDR3 is TGTGCCAGCAGCCTCGGGACTAGAGGTAGGAATGAGCAGTTCTTC. Translating gives CASSLGTRGRNEQFF.

The J gene is TRBJ2-7, the V gene TRBV6-2 or TRBV6-3; 7 positions match TRBD2. The CDR3 contains 15 residues. The germline gives CDR1 MNHEY, CDR2 SVGEGT. Trimming removed 6 bases from V and 2 bases from J; junction bases left unmatched: 10. The CDR3 spells CASRLGASGTYEQYF. DNA for the CDR3: TGTGCCAGCAGGCTCGGCGCTAGCGGAACCTACGAGCAGTACTTC.

This rearrangement joins TRBV30 to TRBJ1-1; D uncertain. The CDR3 runs to 13 residues. Deletions cut 0 bases from V and 3 bases from J, with 8 bases between. Germline lookup yields CDR1 GTSNPN and CDR2 SVGIG (reference sequence). The CDR3 coding sequence is TGTGCCTGGAGTGTCCGGAGGGACACTGAAGCTTTCTTT. Its protein product is CAWSVRRDTEAFF.

This clonotype has a handful of counts. The chain recombines TRBV27 with TRBJ2-5; 7 nucleotides match TRBD2. J lost 7 bases, V lost 3 bases, and 11 bases had no gene match. Germline CDR1 is MNHEY and CDR2 is SMNVEV (reference sequence). The CDR3 is made up of 15 amino acids. The DNA of the CDR3 is TGTGCCAGCAGTTTTGCGGGAGAGGGTGGAGGGACCCAGTACTTC. Its protein product is CASSFAGEGGGTQYF.

The chain carries TRBV18 and TRBJ2-1, with 10 positions matching TRBD2. Germline CDR1 is KGHSH and CDR2 is LQKENI. V shed 1 base and J 2 bases; nucleotides not matched to a gene: 8. The CDR3 extends over 18 amino acids. CDR3 in DNA: TGTGCCAGCTCACCACAAGCGGGAGGGCCGATAACCTACAATGAGCAGTTCTTC. Translation: CASSPQAGGPITYNEQFF.

The chain carries TRBV20-1 and TRBJ2-1, with D tentatively TRBD2 (6 bases). The germline gives CDR1 DFQATT, CDR2 SNEGSKA (reference sequence). V lost 0 bases and J 8 bases, leaving 11 bases between the germline ends. This CDR3 spans 13 amino acids. CDR3: CSARDSGRHEQFF. DNA of the CDR3: TGCAGTGCTAGAGATAGCGGCAGGCATGAGCAGTTCTTC.

Only a few counts were recorded for this clonotype. This sequence joins TRBV20-1 and TRBJ2-3, with 8 bases fitting TRBD2. J was trimmed by 1 base and V by 4 bases; bases with no gene match: 10. This CDR3 comprises 16 residues. Germline CDR1 reads DFQATT; CDR2 reads SNEGSKA (reference sequence). The CDR3 DNA sequence: TGCAGTGCTAACCCTCAGCGGGGGAGGCGCACAGATACGCAGTATTTT. Protein sequence: CSANPQRGRRTDTQYF.

V gene TRBV12-3 or TRBV12-4 combines with J gene TRBJ1-1; TRBD1 matches at 8 bases. This CDR3 has 13 amino acids. Unmatched junction bases numbered 4, after V lost 5 bases and J lost 5 bases. The CDR3 nucleotides read TGTGCCAGCAGTGACAGGGGAAGGACTGAAGCTTTCTTT. Its translation is CASSDRGRTEAFF.

CDR3 residues: CAWSVQESGRVEQFF. CDR3 DNA sequence: TGTGCCTGGAGTGTACAGGAAAGCGGGAGGGTTGAGCAGTTCTTC. V and J are TRBV30 and TRBJ2-1; 10 bases are shared with TRBD2. The germline V gene has CDR1 GTSNPN and CDR2 SVGIG (reference sequence). The V and J ends lost 0 bases and 9 bases, in that order; junction bases with no gene match: 8. The CDR3 covers 15 residues.

This clonotype was observed a few times. The chain carries TRBV10-2 and TRBJ2-3; the D is unclear. V lost 0 bases, J lost 0 bases, and 13 bases lay in between. The CDR3 has 17 residues. CDR1 and CDR2 from the germline V gene are WSHSY and SAAADI. The CDR3 sequence is CASSESSRLGSTDTQYF. For the CDR3, the DNA is TGCGCCAGCAGTGAGTCATCCCGACTGGGAAGCACAGATACGCAGTATTTT.

CDR3 coding DNA: TGTGCCAGTAGTGTCGGACAGGGGGCGCGGGAGCAGTACTTC. Translated: CASSVGQGAREQYF. The V and J genes are TRBV19 and TRBJ2-7; TRBD1 matches at 11 bases. Per germline, CDR1 LNHDA and CDR2 SQIVND (reference sequence). The length of the CDR3 is 14 residues. Trimming at V came to 5 bases and at J to 7 bases, leaving 7 bases not matched to a gene.

Here the CDR3 reads CASKVTLGGRTDTQYF. The CDR3, as DNA: TGTGCCAGCAAGGTGACCCTTGGCGGGAGAACAGATACGCAGTATTTT. J is TRBJ2-3 and V is TRBV25-1; 7 positions agree with TRBD2. Germline lookup yields CDR1 MGHDK and CDR2 SYGVNS. J gave up 3 bases and V 7 bases, and 13 bases lay outside the gene matches. The CDR3 is 16 residues long.

A few counts support this clonotype. The chain links TRBV6-1 to TRBJ1-2; TRBD1 matches 7 bases. Germline-derived CDR1 and CDR2 are MNHNS and SASEGT. The CDR3 extends over 14 amino acids. The ends lost 4 bases at V and 5 bases at J; junction bases unmatched: 7. Here the CDR3 DNA reads TGTGCCAGCAGTGGTAACAGGGGCCCATATGGCTACACCTTC. Protein: CASSGNRGPYGYTF.

This clonotype appeared a few times. The gene calls are TRBV6-2 or TRBV6-3 and TRBJ2-3; maybe TRBD2 (6 bases). The germline V and J ends were trimmed by 5 bases and 2 bases, with 26 bases remaining between them. CDR1 MNHEY and CDR2 SVGEGT come from the germline V gene. The CDR3 sequence is 19 residues long. DNA for the CDR3: TGTGCCAGCAGTCGGGACCCGGGACTCCTCTGGGACGCCACAGATACGCAGTATTTT. As protein: CASSRDPGLLWDATDTQYF.

The sample holds a few counts of this clonotype. CDR3 in DNA: TGCGCCAGTAAGAATGGACTAGCACTCACCGGGGAGCTGTTTTTT. Translation: CASKNGLALTGELFF. The rearrangement joins TRBV5-1 to TRBJ2-2, with 8 bases fitting TRBD2. This CDR3 is 15 amino acids long. Trimming cost V 8 bases and J 4 bases; bases outside gene matches: 10. Germline V lookup: CDR1 SGHRS, CDR2 YFSETQ.

In this sample, this clonotype turned up a few times. The CDR3 region is CASTSNYGYTF. The CDR3 DNA is TGTGCCAGCACCAGCAACTATGGCTACACCTTC. The rearrangement links TRBV28 to TRBJ1-2; D call uncertain. The germline V gene has CDR1 MDHEN and CDR2 SYDVKM. The germline V and J ends were trimmed by 7 bases and 2 bases, with 5 bases remaining between them. CDR3 size: 11 residues.

At least ten counts were recorded for this clonotype. The chain recombines TRBV5-1 with TRBJ2-7; D is perhaps TRBD2 (5 bases). The germline V and J ends were trimmed by 4 bases and 3 bases, with 8 bases remaining between them. Germline CDR1 and CDR2: SGHRS and YFSETQ. There are 12 residues in the CDR3. CDR3 coding DNA: TGCGCCAGCAGCACGACTAACTACGAGCAGTACTTC. Amino acid sequence: CASSTTNYEQYF.

This clonotype has just a few counts. V and J are TRBV3-1 and TRBJ1-1; 8 bases are a match to TRBD1. V trimming: 1 base; J trimming: 2 bases; junction bases outside the gene matches: 6. Per germline, CDR1 LGHDT and CDR2 YNNKEL (reference sequence). The CDR3 consists of 16 residues. The CDR3 sequence: CASSQGRGQGNTEAFF. CDR3 nucleotide sequence: TGTGCCAGCAGCCAAGGGAGAGGACAGGGTAACACTGAAGCTTTCTTT.